One sample yielded the 9 T cell receptor beta chains listed below, sequenced in a study of Ad26.COV2.S vaccination and SARS-CoV-2 variants. Method: immunoSEQ multiplex PCR; TCRdb's copy keeps in-frame clones and lacks some. The sample has about 410,000 clones, about 92% seen once. Treatment defined: around 19 received Ad26.COV2.S at low or high dose, single or two shots; about 5 received placebo; per-sample allocation not given. Sampling was performed 63 days after the first vaccine or placebo injection. This specimen consisted of peripheral blood, obtained in a trial of Ad26.COV2.S vaccine versus placebo. The receptor set was obtained from a person between 18 and 65 years old who received the Ad26.COV2.S COVID-19 vaccine or a placebo.

This chain connects TRBV4-3 to TRBJ2-2; D possibly corresponds to TRBD1 (6 bases). The CDR3 runs to 17 residues. Germline loops: CDR1 LGHNA, CDR2 YSLEER. Trimming took 0 bases from V and 3 from J, leaving 14 bases between them. CDR3 nucleotide sequence: TGCGCCAGCAGCCAAGATGGTGGGGGCTGGGACACCGGGGAGCTGTTTTTT. This gives the protein CASSQDGGGWDTGELFF.

The chain has TRBV9 and TRBJ1-4, with 8 bases aligning to TRBD1. The CDR3 totals 15 residues. Per germline, CDR1 SGDLS and CDR2 YYNGEE. J was trimmed by 5 bases and V by 3 bases; bases with no gene match: 6. CDR3 DNA: TGTGCCAGCAGCGGCGCAGGGGGCTTAAATGAAAAACTGTTTTTT. It is translated as CASSGAGGLNEKLFF.

The rearrangement uses TRBV27 and TRBJ2-6, with D possibly being TRBD1 (5 bases). V lost 3 bases and J lost 1, with 10 bases in between. This CDR3 comprises 16 residues. CDR1 is MNHEY, CDR2 SMNVEV, per germline (reference sequence). As DNA, the CDR3 is TGTGCCAGCAGTTTCGTGGCAGGGTCTGGGGCCAACGTCCTGACTTTC. Protein: CASSFVAGSGANVLTF. The entire variable domain, with the rest obtained from reference TRBV27 and TRBJ2-6, is as follows: EAQVTQNPRYLITVTGKKLTVTCSQNMNHEYMSWYRQDPGLGLRQIYYSMNVEVTDKGDVPEGYKVSRKEKRNFPLILESPSPNQTSLYFCASSFVAGSGANVLTFGAGSRLTVL.

The chain employs TRBV7-8 and TRBJ1-4; 10 nucleotides agree with TRBD1. The CDR3 length is 15 residues. CDR1 is SGHVS, CDR2 FQNEAQ, per germline. V lost 6 bases, J lost 7 bases, and 8 bases stayed unmatched. In DNA, the CDR3 is TGTGCCAGCAGAAAACGGGGACAGGGGAGTGAAAAACTGTTTTTT. Its protein product is CASRKRGQGSEKLFF.

This chain links TRBV7-9 with TRBJ2-3, with 7 bases that match TRBD1. CDR1 is SEHNR and CDR2 is FQNEAQ in the germline V gene (reference sequence). J was trimmed by 4 bases and V by 5 bases; bases with no gene match: 9. There are 15 residues in the CDR3. The CDR3 DNA follows: TGTGCCAGCAGCACACGCACAGGGGTCGCAGATACGCAGTATTTT. Protein: CASSTRTGVADTQYF.

This clone was recorded only once. The J gene is TRBJ2-7, the V gene TRBV7-9; D is ambiguous. Germline loops: CDR1 SEHNR, CDR2 FQNEAQ (reference sequence). There are 13 residues in the CDR3. The ends were cut back, 4 bases at V and 4 bases at J, with 11 bases in the middle. The CDR3 DNA sequence: TGTGCCAGCAGCTCAGGAACGGAATACGAGCAGTACTTC. This gives the protein CASSSGTEYEQYF. The whole variable domain, filled in from reference TRBV7-9 and TRBJ2-7, reads DTGVSQNPRHKITKRGQNVTFRCDPISEHNRLYWYRQTLGQGPEFLTYFQNEAQLEKSRLLSDRFSAERPKGSFSTLEIQRTEQGDSAMYLCASSSGTEYEQYFGPGTRLTVT.

CDR3: CASTLRESNQPQHF. CDR3 in DNA: TGTGCCAGTACCCTCAGGGAGAGCAATCAGCCCCAGCATTTT. This rearrangement joins TRBV19 to TRBJ1-5, with TRBD1 as a possible D gene (5 bases). The CDR3 consists of 14 residues. V was pared by 7 bases and J by 1 base, with 11 bases between. Germline loops: CDR1 LNHDA, CDR2 SQIVND (reference sequence).

The chain employs TRBV27 and TRBJ2-7; 7 positions match TRBD1. Germline V gene sequence: CDR1 MNHEY, CDR2 SMNVEV (reference sequence). The J segment lost 6 bases and the V segment lost 2 bases, leaving 4 bases of the junction unmatched. The CDR3 spans 13 residues. CDR3 nucleotides: TGTGCCAGCAGTTTACAGGGGGTTGGCGAGCAGTACTTC. Residues: CASSLQGVGEQYF.

This clone was detected a few times. J is TRBJ1-3 and V is TRBV3-1 (or the pseudogene TRBV3-2); unclear D gene. Germline CDR1 LGHDT, CDR2 YNNKEL (reference sequence). The CDR3 is 15 amino acids. Trimming left V 4 bases short and J 4 bases short, with 14 bases between. CDR3 DNA: TGTGCCAGCAGCCTGTCTCGGGATCCCGGAAACACCATATATTTT. Protein sequence: CASSLSRDPGNTIYF.